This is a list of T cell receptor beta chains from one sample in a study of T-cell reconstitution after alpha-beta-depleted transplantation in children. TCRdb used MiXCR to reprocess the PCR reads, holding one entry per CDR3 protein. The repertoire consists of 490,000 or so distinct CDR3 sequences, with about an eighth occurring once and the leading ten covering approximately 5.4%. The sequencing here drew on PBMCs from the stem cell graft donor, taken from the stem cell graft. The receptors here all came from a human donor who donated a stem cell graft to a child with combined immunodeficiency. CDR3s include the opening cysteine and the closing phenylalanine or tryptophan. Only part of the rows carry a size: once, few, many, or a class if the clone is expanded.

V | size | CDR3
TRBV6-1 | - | CASSERGSGHKRIF
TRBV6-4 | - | CASSELGGHGVAGRTDTQYF
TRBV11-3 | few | CASSPRRTSGANVLTF
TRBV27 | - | CASSLRLTDTQYF
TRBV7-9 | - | CASSPTAGIEETQYF
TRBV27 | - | CASSFAGPGYEQYF
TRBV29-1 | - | CSVWKPTGTLKNIQYF
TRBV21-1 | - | CASSYSGGIGGTDTQYF
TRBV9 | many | CASSATSGASYNEQFF
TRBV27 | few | CASSLSFGQAENEQYF
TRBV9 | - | CASSQRLRPETQYF
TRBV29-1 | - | CSVDRGTSGRYHADTQYF